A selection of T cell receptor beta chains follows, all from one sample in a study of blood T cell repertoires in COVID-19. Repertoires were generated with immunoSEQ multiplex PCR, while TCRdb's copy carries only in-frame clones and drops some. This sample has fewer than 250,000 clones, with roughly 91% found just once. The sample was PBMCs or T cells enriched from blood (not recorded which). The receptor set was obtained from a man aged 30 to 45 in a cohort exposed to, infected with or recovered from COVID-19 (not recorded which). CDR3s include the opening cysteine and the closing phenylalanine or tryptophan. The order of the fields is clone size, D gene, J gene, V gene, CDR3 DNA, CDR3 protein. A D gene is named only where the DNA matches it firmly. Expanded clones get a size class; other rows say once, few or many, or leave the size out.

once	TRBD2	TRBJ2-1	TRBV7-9	TGTGCCAGCAGCTCCTCCGTTTTGGGGACTAGCGGAGACTATTGGCAGTTCTTC	CASSSSVLGTSGDYWQFF
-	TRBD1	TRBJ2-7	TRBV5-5	TGTGCCAGCAGCGCGGGACAGGGGCCCGAGCAGTACTTC	CASSAGQGPEQYF
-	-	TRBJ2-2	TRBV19	TGTGCCAGTAGTTATGGGGGGACGAACACCGGGGAGCTGTTTTTT	CASSYGGTNTGELFF
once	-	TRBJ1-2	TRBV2	TGTGCCAGCAGTGTCGGTAACTATGGCTACACCTTC	CASSVGNYGYTF
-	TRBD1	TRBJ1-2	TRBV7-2	TGTGCCAGCAGCTTAGGTACAGGGGCCCGAGGCTACACCTTC	CASSLGTGARGYTF
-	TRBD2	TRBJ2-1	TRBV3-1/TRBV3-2	TGTGCCAGCAGCCCGACTAGCGGGAGACCCTACAATGAGCAGTTCTTC	CASSPTSGRPYNEQFF
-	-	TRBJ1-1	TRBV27	TGTGCCAGCAGTACAGGGTTCGGCACTGAAGCTTTCTTT	CASSTGFGTEAFF
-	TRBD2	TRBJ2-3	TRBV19	TGTGCCAGCACGTCCGGACTAGCGGGCACAGATACGCAGTATTTT	CASTSGLAGTDTQYF
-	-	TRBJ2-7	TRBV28	TGTGCCAGCAGTGCTTTCCCGTGGGGCCGGGACGAGCAGTACTTC	CASSAFPWGRDEQYF
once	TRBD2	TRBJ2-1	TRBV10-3	TGTGCCATCAGTGAGTCGACTAGCGGGAGTTACAATGAGCAGTTCTTC	CAISESTSGSYNEQFF
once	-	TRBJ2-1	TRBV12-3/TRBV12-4	TGTGCCAGCAGCCAAACGACAGTAGTGCAGTTCTTC	CASSQTTVVQFF
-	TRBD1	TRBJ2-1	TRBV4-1	TGCGCCAGCAGCCAAACGTTGGGGACAGGGACCTACAATGAGCAGTTCTTC	CASSQTLGTGTYNEQFF
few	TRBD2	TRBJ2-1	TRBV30	TGTGCCTGGAGTGTAACGGGACTAGCGGGTGTTAATGAGCAGTTCTTC	CAWSVTGLAGVNEQFF
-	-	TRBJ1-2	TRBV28	TGTGCCAGCAGTTCCATAGACAGGTTAGATGGCTACACCTTC	CASSSIDRLDGYTF
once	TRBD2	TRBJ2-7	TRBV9	TGTGCAGAAACCCAGGGACTAGCGGGAGATTACGAGCAGTACTTC	CAETQGLAGDYEQYF
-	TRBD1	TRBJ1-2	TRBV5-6	TGTGCCAGCAGCTTGGTACCGGACAGGGGCTATGGCTACACCTTC	CASSLVPDRGYGYTF
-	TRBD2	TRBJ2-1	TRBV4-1	TGCGCCAGCAGCCAACCCGATAGCGGGACAAAGCAGTTCTTC	CASSQPDSGTKQFF
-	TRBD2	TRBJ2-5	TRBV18	TGTGCCAGCTCAGCCAATTCCCCACTAGCGGCTAGAGAGACCCAGTACTTC	CASSANSPLAARETQYF
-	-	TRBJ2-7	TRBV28	TGTGCCAGCAGTTTTCTCTACGAGCAGTACTTC	CASSFLYEQYF
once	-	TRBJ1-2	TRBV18	TGTGCCAGCTCACCAGAGGCTAACTATGGCTACACCTTC	CASSPEANYGYTF
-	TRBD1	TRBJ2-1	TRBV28	TGTGCATTCCGGGACAGGAGAAACAATGAGCAGTTCTTC	CAFRDRRNNEQFF
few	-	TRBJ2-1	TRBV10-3	TGTGCCATCAGTGAGAGGGGGAACAATGAGCAGTTCTTC	CAISERGNNEQFF
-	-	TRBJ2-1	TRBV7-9	TGTGCCAGCAGCTTTAGCGGAGTCGACCTAAATGAGCAGTTCTTC	CASSFSGVDLNEQFF
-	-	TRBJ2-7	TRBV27	TGTGCCAGCAGTTTTAGAGGGAGCGAGCAGTACTTC	CASSFRGSEQYF
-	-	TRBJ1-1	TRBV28	TGTGCCAGCAGTCTATGGGCCATCCGATCCCTGAACACTGAAGCTTTCTTT	CASSLWAIRSLNTEAFF
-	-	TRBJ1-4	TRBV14	TGTGCCAGCAGCCAAGATCCCAGGGCTAAGGGTGTTCTGTTTTTT	CASSQDPRAKGVLFF
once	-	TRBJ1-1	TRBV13	TGTGCCAGCAGCTTAGCGGGGGGTTCGAACACTGAAGCTTTCTTT	CASSLAGGSNTEAFF
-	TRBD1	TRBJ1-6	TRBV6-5	TGTGCCAGCAGAGACCGGGACAGGGGCGATTCACCCCTCCACTTT	CASRDRDRGDSPLHF
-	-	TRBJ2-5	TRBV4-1	TGCGCCAGCAGCCAAGACCCGGGAGCTCTTTTGGGAGAGACCCAGTACTTC	CASSQDPGALLGETQYF
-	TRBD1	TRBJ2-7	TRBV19	TGTGCCAGTAGTACCTGGGACAGCCTCAACGAGCAGTACTTC	CASSTWDSLNEQYF
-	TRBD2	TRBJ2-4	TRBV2	TGTGCCAGCAGTGAACGGTCGGCTAGCGGGCCCACCGCGGCCAAAAACATTCAGTACTTC	CASSERSASGPTAAKNIQYF
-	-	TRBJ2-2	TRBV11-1	TGTGCCAGCAGCTTAATCTCCGGCGGGGAGCTGTTTTTT	CASSLISGGELFF
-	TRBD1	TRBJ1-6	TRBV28	TGTGCCAGCAGTTTGGACAGGGACTCACCCCTCCACTTT	CASSLDRDSPLHF
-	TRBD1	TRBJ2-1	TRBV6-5	TGTGCCAGCAAAGCTATCCGGGACAGGGTAGATGAGCAGTTCTTC	CASKAIRDRVDEQFF
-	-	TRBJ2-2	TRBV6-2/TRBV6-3	TGTGCCAGCAGTTACTCGACAGTCGTCGGCACCGGGGAGCTGTTTTTT	CASSYSTVVGTGELFF
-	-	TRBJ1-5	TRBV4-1	TGCGCCAGCAGCCAAGAATTGGCGGGGGGACAGCCCCAGCATTTT	CASSQELAGGQPQHF
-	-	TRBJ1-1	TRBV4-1	TGCGCCAGCAGCCAAGATTATCCCGCGGGACGGGGGAACACTGAAGCTTTCTTT	CASSQDYPAGRGNTEAFF
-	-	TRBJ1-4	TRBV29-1	TGCAGCGTTACTACGGGGGGCAAGGAAAAACTGTTTTTT	CSVTTGGKEKLFF
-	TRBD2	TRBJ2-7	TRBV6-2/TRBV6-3	TGTGCCAGCAGTCTCTTTGGGGGAGCGGGAGGGCACGAGCAGTACTTC	CASSLFGGAGGHEQYF
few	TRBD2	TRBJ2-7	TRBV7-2	TGTGCCAGCAGCTTAGGAGGGAGACTAGCGGGGGGCTCCTACGAGCAGTACTTC	CASSLGGRLAGGSYEQYF
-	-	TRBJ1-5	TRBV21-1	TGTGCCAGCAGCACCGACGGGACAGGGTTTCCATCAGACAATCAGCCCCAGCATTTT	CASSTDGTGFPSDNQPQHF
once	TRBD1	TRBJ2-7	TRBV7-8	TGTGCCAGCAGCGATTCCGGGACAGGTTATTCCTACGAGCAGTACTTC	CASSDSGTGYSYEQYF
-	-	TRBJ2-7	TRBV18	TGTGCCAGCTCACCATCAGACAGTTACGAGCAGTACTTC	CASSPSDSYEQYF
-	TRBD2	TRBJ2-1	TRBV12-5	TGTGCTAGTGGCGCGGGGGGCGCCTACAATGAGCAGTTCTTC	CASGAGGAYNEQFF
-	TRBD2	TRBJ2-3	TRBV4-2	TGTGCCAGCAGCCGGGGCGGGACTAGCGGGGATACGCAGTATTTT	CASSRGGTSGDTQYF
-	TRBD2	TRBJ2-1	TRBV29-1	TGCAGCGTTGTGGGGGGGATCCGGGACGGGCAGTTCTTC	CSVVGGIRDGQFF